This TCR beta chain derives from a study of vaccination effects on CD4 cells after COVID-19. Assay: immunoSEQ multiplex PCR; the TCRdb copy retains only in-frame clones and omits some. The profile shows more than 60,000 clones, 70% to 85% of them singletons. This clone came up a few times. Its antigen is still unknown. Following an approximately eleven-day culture, CD4+ T cells were purified. Two doses of BNT162b2 or mRNA-1273 vaccine were administered to participants. This CDR3 is built from 15 residues. CDR1 is SQVTM and CDR2 is ANQGSEA in the germline V gene. V was clipped by 6 bases and J by 5 bases, with 22 bases between them.

The receptor comes from a human donor who received a COVID-19 vaccine. The chain employs TRBV29-1 and TRBJ1-1; tentatively, D is TRBD1 (6 bases). The sequencing used CD4+ T cells from PBMCs cultured without peptide, collected after COVID-19 vaccination. CDR3 nucleotide sequence: TGCAGCGTCTCAAACCGGGACCGGGGGACAACTGAAGCTTTCTTT. Protein product: CSVSNRDRGTTEAFF.